This T cell receptor (beta chain) is from a study of blood T cell repertoires in COVID-19. Overall study context: Sites in the United States, Italy and Spain provided acute and convalescent COVID-19 samples. PBMCs, B-cell-depleted T cells, or T cells provided the cDNA or gDNA that made up the material.

The assay was immunoSEQ multiplex PCR, and TCRdb's table has in-frame clones only and misses some. In the table there are 160,000 or so clones, around 80% of which are singletons. V was pared by 4 bases and J by 3 bases, with 20 bases between. Germline V gives CDR1 MNHNS, CDR2 SASEGT. The CDR3 extends over 17 amino acids. This sequence was found in a woman between 45 and 65 years old with acute or convalescent COVID-19. The material sequenced was peripheral blood. The chain combines TRBV6-1 with TRBJ2-3; TRBD2 might be the D (7 bases). CDR3 bases: TGTGCCAGCAGTGTCGGTTGGGGGGGCGCGACTACAGATACGCAGTATTTT. Translation: CASSVGWGGATTDTQYF.